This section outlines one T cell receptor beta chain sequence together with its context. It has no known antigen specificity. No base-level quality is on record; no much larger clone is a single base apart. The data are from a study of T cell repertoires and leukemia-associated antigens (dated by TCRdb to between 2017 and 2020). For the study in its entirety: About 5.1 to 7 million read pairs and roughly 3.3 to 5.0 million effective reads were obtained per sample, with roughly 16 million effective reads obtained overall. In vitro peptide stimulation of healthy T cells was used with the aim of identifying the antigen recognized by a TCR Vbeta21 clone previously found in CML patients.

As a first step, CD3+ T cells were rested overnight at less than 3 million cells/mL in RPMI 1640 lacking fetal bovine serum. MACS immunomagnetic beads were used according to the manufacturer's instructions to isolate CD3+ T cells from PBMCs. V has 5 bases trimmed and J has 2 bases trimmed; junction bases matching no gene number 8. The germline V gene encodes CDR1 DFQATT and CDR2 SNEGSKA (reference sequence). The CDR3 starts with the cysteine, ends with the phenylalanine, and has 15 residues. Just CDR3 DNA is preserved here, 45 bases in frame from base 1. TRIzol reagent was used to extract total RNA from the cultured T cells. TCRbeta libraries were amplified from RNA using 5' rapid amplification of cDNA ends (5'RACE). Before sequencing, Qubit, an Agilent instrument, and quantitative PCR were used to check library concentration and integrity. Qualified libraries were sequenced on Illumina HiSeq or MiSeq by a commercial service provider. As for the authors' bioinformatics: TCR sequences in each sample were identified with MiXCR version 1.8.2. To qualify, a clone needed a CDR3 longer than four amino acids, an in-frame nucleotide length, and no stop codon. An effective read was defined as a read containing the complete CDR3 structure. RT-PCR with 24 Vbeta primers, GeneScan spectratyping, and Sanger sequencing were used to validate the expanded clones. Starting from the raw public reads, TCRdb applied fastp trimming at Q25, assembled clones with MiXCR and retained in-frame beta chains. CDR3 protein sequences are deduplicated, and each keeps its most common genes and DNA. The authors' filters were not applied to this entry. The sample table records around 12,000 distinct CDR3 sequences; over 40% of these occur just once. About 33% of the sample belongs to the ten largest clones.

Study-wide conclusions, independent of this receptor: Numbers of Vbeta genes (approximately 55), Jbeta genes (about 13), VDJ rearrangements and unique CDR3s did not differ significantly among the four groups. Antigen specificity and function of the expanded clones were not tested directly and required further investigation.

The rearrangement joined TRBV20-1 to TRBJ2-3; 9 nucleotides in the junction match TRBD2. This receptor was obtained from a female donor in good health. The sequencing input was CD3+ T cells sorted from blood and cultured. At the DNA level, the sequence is TGCAGTGCTCTACACTTAGCGGGAGTCACAGATACGCAGTATTTT. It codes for CSALHLAGVTDTQYF.